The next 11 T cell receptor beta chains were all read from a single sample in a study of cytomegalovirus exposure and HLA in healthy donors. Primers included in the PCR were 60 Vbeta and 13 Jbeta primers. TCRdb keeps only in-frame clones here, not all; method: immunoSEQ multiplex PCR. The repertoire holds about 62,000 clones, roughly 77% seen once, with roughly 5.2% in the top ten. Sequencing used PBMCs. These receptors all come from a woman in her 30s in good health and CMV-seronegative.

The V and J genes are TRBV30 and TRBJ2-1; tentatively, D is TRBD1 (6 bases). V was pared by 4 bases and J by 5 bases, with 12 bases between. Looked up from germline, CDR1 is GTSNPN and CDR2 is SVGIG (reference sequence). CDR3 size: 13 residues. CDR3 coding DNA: TGTGCCTGGACCCTGACAGGTAACAATGAGCAGTTCTTC. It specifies CAWTLTGNNEQFF.

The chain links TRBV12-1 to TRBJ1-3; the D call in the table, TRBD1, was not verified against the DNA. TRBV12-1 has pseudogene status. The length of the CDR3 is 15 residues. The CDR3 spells CASSFEQVPGNTIYF. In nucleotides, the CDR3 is TGTGCCAGCAGCTTTGAACAGGTCCCTGGAAACACCATATATTTT.

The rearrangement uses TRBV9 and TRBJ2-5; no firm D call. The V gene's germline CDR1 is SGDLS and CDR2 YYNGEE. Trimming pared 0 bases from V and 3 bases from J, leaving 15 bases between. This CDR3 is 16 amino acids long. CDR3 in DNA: TGTGCCAGCAGCGTAGTGGGCAGGTTCGAAGAAGAGACCCAGTACTTC. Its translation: CASSVVGRFEEETQYF.

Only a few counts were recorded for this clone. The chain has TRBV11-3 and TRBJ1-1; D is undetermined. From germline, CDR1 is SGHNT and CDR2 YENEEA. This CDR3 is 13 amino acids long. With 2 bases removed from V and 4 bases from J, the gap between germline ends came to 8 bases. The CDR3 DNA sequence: TGTGCCAGCAGCTTATTTTTATCCACTGAAGCTTTCTTT. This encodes CASSLFLSTEAFF. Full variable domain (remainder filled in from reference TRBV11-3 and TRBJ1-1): EAGVVQSPRYKIIEKKQPVAFWCNPISGHNTLYWYLQNLGQGPELLIRYENEEAVDDSQLPKDRFSAERLKGVDSTLKIQPAELGDSAVYLCASSLFLSTEAFFGQGTRLTVV.

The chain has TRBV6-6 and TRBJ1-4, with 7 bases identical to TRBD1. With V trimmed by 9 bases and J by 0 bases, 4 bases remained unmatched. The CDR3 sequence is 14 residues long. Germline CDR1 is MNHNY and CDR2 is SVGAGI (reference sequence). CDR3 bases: TGTGCCAGTTACACAGGGGCAACTAATGAAAAACTGTTTTTT. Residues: CASYTGATNEKLFF.

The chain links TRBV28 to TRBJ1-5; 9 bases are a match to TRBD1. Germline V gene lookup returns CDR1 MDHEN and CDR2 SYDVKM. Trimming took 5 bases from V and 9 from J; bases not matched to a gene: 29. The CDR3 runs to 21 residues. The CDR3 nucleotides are TGTGCCAGCAGTAGGCCGGGACAGGGACCCGGGGCAGTGCCTTCCCCCGCGCCCCAGCATTTT. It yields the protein CASSRPGQGPGAVPSPAPQHF. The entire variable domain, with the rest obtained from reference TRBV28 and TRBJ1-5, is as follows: DVKVTQSSRYLVKRTGEKVFLECVQDMDHENMFWYRQDPGLGLRLIYFSYDVKMKEKGDIPEGYSVSREKKERFSLILESASTNQTSMYLCASSRPGQGPGAVPSPAPQHFGDGTRLSIL.

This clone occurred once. Here the CDR3 reads CASSSLTGLAKNIQYF. The CDR3 coding sequence is TGCGCCAGCAGCTCTCTAACGGGACTAGCCAAAAACATTCAGTACTTC. V is TRBV5-1 and J is TRBJ2-4; TRBD2 might be the D (6 bases). The germline V gene has CDR1 SGHRS and CDR2 YFSETQ. The V end lost 3 bases, the J end lost 0 bases, and 13 bases lay between the germline ends. The CDR3 runs to 16 residues.

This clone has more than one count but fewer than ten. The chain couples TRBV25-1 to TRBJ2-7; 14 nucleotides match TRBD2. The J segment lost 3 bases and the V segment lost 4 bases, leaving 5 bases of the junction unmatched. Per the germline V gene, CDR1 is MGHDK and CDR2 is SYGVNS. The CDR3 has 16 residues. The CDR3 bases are TGTGCCAGCAGTGGACAGGGACTAGCGGGGGTCTACGAGCAGTACTTC. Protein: CASSGQGLAGVYEQYF.

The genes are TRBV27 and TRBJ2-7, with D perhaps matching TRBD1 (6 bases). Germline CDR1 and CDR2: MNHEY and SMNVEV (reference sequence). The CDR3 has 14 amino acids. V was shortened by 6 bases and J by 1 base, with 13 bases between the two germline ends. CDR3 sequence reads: CASRDRDKSYEQYF. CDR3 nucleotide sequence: TGTGCCAGCAGAGATCGGGACAAATCCTACGAGCAGTACTTC.

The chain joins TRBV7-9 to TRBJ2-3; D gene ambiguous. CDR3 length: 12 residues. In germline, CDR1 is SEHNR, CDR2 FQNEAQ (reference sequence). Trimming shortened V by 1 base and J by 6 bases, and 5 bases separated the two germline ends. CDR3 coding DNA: TGTGCCAGCAGCTTAGACTGGGATACGCAGTATTTT. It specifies CASSLDWDTQYF.

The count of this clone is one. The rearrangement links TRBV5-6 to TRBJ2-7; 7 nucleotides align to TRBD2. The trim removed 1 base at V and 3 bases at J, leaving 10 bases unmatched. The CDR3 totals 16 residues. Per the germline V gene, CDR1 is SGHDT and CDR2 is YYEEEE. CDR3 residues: CASSLPLASGDYEQYF. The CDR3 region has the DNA TGTGCCAGCAGCTTGCCCCTCGCTAGCGGAGACTACGAGCAGTACTTC.